Detailed here is one T cell receptor (beta chain). These data come from a study of blood T cell repertoires in COVID-19. Per the original methods: How many nucleated cells were present was estimated from reference gene primer amplification. The assay was immunoSEQ multiplex PCR, and TCRdb's table has in-frame clones only and misses some. V, J and clone size were drawn from that table, and D and trimming were deduced from the DNA. In the table there are more than 60,000 clones, about four fifths of which are singletons. In germline, CDR1 is SGHTA, CDR2 FQGNSA. Trimming cost V 2 bases and J 4 bases; bases outside gene matches: 5. The CDR3 spans 16 residues.

The chain couples TRBV7-2 to TRBJ2-3; 11 positions agree with TRBD2. Sequenced sample: peripheral blood. The TCR originated in a man aged 45-60 years with COVID-19, enrolled during active disease. The CDR3 DNA follows: TGTGCCAGCAGCTTACGTAGCGGGGGGGCTTCAGATACGCAGTATTTT. It translates to CASSLRSGGASDTQYF.